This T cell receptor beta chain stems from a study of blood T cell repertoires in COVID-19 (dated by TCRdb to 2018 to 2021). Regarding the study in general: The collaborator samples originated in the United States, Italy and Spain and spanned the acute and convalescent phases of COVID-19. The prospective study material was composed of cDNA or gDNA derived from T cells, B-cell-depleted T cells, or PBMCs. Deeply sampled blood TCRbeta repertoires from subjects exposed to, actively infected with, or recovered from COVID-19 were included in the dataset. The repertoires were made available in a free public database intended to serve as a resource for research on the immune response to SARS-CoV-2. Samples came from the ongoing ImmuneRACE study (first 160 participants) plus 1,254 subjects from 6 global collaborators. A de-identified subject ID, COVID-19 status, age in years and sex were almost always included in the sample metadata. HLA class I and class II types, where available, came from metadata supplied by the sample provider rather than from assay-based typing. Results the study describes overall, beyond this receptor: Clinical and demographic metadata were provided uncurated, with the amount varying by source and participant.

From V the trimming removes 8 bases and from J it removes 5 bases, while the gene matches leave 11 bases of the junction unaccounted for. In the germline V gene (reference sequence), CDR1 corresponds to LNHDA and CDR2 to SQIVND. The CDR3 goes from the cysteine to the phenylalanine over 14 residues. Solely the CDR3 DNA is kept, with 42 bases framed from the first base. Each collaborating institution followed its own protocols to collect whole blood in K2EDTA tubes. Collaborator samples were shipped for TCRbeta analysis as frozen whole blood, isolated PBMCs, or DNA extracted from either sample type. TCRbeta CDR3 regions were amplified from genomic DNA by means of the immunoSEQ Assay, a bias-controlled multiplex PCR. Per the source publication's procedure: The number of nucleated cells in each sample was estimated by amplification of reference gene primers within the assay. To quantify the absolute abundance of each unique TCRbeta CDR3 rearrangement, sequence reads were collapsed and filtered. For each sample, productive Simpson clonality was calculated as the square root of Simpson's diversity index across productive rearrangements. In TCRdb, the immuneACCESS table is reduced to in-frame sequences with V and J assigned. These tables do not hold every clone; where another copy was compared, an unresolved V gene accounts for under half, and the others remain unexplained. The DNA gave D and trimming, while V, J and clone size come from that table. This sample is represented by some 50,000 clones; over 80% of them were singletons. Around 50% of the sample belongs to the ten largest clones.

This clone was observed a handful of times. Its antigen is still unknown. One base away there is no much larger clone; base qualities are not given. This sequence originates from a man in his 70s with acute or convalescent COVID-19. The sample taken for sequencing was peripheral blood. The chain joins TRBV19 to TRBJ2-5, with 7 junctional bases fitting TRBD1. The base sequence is TGTGCCAGTGGCCCCACGACAGGGATGGAGACCCAGTACTTC. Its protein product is CASGPTTGMETQYF.